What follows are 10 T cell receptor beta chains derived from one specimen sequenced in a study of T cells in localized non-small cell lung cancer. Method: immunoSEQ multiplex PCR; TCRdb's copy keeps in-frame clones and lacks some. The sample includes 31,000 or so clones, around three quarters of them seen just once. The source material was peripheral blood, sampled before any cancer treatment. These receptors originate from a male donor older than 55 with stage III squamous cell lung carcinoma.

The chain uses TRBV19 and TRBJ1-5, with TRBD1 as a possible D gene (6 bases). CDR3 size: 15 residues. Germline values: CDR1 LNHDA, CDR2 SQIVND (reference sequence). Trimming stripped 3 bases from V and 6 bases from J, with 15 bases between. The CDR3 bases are TGTGCCAGTAGTATGTCGAATCAGGGGACTCAGCCCCAGCATTTT. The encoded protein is CASSMSNQGTQPQHF.

The CDR3 bases are TGCGCCAGCAGCTCCGAATACCACGGACAGGGAAGCAGAGAGACCCAGTACTTC. This gives the protein CASSSEYHGQGSRETQYF. The J gene is TRBJ2-5, the V gene TRBV5-1; 8 bases align to TRBD1. The CDR3 is 18 residues long. CDR1 and CDR2 from the germline V gene are SGHRS and YFSETQ. V was pared by 3 bases and J by 4 bases, with 17 bases of the junction left unmatched.

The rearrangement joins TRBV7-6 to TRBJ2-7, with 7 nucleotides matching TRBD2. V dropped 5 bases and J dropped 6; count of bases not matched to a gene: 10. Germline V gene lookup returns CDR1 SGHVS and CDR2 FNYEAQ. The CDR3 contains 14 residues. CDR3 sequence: CASSRSGTISEQYF. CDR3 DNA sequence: TGTGCCAGCAGCCGGAGCGGGACCATCTCCGAGCAGTACTTC.

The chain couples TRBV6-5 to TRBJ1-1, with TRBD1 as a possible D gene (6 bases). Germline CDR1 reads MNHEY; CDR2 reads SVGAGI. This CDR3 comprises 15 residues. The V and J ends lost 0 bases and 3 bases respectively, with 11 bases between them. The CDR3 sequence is CASSYSLDSYTEAFF. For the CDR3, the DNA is TGTGCCAGCAGTTACTCGTTGGACAGCTACACTGAAGCTTTCTTT.

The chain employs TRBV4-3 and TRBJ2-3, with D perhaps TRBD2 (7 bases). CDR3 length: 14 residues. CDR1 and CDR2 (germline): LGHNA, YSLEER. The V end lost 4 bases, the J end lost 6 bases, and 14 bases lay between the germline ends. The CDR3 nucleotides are TGCGCCAGCAGCCTCGCGGGGGCCACGGATACGCAGTATTTT. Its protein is CASSLAGATDTQYF.

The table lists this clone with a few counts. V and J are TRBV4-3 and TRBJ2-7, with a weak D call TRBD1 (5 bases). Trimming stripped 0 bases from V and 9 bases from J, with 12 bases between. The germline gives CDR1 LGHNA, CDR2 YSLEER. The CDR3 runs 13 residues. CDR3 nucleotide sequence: TGCGCCAGCAGCCAAGATAGAGATAGGGGGCAGTACTTC. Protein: CASSQDRDRGQYF.

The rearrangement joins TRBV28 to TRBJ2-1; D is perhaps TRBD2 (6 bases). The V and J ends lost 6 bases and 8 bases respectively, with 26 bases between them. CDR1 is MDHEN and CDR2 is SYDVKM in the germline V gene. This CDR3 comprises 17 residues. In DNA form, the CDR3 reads TGTGCCAGCAGGGCACCTTCCCGGGGAGGAGGGTTCCATGAGCAGTTCTTC. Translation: CASRAPSRGGGFHEQFF.

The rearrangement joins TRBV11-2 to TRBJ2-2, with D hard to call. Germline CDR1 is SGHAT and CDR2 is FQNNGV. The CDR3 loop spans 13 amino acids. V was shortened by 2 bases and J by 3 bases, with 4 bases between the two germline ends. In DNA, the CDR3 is TGTGCCAGCAGCTTACGGTACACCGGGGAGCTGTTTTTT. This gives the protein CASSLRYTGELFF.

The CDR3 spells CASSYLGTGGEKLFF. The CDR3 coding sequence is TGTGCCAGCAGTTACCTCGGGACAGGAGGCGAAAAACTGTTTTTT. The chain employs TRBV6-5 and TRBJ1-4; 8 bases are shared with TRBD1. The CDR3 runs to 15 residues. In germline, CDR1 is MNHEY, CDR2 SVGAGI. Trimming removed 2 bases from V and 8 bases from J; junction bases left unmatched: 7.

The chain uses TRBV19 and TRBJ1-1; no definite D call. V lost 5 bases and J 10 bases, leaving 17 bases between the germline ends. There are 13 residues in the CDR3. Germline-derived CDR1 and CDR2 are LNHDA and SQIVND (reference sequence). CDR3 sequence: CASSHREGLAAFF. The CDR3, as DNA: TGTGCCAGTAGTCATAGGGAGGGTCTAGCAGCTTTCTTT.